This T cell receptor beta chain was captured in a study of shared clonotypes between healthy human individuals. Method: immunoSEQ multiplex PCR; TCRdb's copy keeps in-frame clones and lacks some. The sample includes 2 million to 2.5 million clones, roughly 95% of them seen just once. V was clipped by 4 bases and J by 4 bases, with 15 bases between them. Per the germline V gene, CDR1 is SGHNT and CDR2 is YYREEE (reference sequence). The CDR3 has 15 amino acids. Sample: naive CD4+ T cells sorted from blood. Subset noted: CD45RA+ positively selected. The gene calls are TRBV5-4 and TRBJ1-3; D perhaps matches TRBD1 (6 bases). The sequence was collected from a man aged 18 to 30 in good health. The CDR3 DNA reads as TGTGCCAGCAGCCCCGCGCAGGGGTCAGGAAACACCATATATTTT. Translation: CASSPAQGSGNTIYF.